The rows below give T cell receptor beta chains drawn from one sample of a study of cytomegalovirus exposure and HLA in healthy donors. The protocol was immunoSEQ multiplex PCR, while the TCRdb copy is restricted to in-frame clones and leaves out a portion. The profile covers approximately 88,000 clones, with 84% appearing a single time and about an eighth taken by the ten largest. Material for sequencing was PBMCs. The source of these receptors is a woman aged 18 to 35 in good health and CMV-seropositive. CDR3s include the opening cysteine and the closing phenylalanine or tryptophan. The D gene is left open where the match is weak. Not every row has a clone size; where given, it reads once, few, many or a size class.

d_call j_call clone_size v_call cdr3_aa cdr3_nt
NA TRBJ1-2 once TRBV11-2 CASKTGYSSYGYTF TGTGCCAGCAAAACAGGGTATTCTTCCTATGGCTACACCTTC
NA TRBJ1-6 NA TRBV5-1 CASSWDWTENSPLHF TGCGCCAGCAGCTGGGACTGGACGGAGAATTCACCCCTCCACTTT
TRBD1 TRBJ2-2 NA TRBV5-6 CASSLEAGGLNTGELFF TGTGCCAGCAGCTTGGAGGCAGGGGGCCTTAACACCGGGGAGCTGTTTTTT
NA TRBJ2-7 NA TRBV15 CATSRGTSSSYEQYF TGTGCCACCAGCAGAGGGACATCGAGCTCCTACGAGCAGTACTTC
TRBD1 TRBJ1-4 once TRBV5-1 CASSWGDSLNEKLFF TGCGCCAGCAGCTGGGGGGACAGCCTAAATGAAAAACTGTTTTTT
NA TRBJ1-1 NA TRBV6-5 CASSYSSHFTGTEAFF TGTGCCAGCAGTTACTCGAGTCATTTCACGGGCACTGAAGCTTTCTTT
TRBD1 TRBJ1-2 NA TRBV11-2 CASSKLTSHRGNGYTF TGTGCCAGCAGCAAACTTACATCACACAGGGGAAATGGCTACACCTTC
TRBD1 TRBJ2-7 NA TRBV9 CASSPQAGTDYEQYF TGTGCCAGCAGCCCACAAGCCGGGACAGACTACGAGCAGTACTTC
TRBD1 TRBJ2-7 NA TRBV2 CASTGTGSYEQYF TGTGCCAGCACCGGGACAGGCTCCTACGAGCAGTACTTC
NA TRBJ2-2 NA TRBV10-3 CATRAPSTANTGELFF TGTGCCACGCGAGCCCCTTCGACTGCTAACACCGGGGAGCTGTTTTTT
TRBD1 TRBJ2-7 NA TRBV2 CASSGDSYLEQYF TGTGCCAGCAGTGGGGACAGTTATTTAGAGCAGTACTTC
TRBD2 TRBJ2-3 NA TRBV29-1 CSVGGTSEGDTQYF TGCAGCGTTGGGGGGACTAGCGAAGGGGATACGCAGTATTTT
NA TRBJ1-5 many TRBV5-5 CASSFGQPREPQHF TGTGCCAGCAGCTTTGGGCAGCCGAGGGAGCCCCAGCATTTT
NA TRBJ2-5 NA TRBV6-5 CASTQSGEETQYF TGTGCCAGCACCCAGTCGGGGGAGGAGACCCAGTACTTC
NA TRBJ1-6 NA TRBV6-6 CASLSGQGNSPLHF TGTGCCAGCTTGAGTGGGCAGGGAAATTCACCCCTCCACTTT
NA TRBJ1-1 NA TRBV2 CASNPQDAGTEAFF TGTGCCAGCAACCCTCAGGATGCGGGCACTGAAGCTTTCTTT
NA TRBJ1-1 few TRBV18 CASSPTNTEAFF TGTGCCAGCTCACCGACAAACACTGAAGCTTTCTTT
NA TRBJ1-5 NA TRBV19 CASSFTGGNQPQHF TGTGCCAGTAGCTTCACAGGTGGTAATCAGCCCCAGCATTTT
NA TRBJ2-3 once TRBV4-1 CASSQVGQEVTDTQYF TGCGCCAGCAGCCAAGTCGGTCAAGAGGTTACAGATACGCAGTATTTT
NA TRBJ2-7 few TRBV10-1 CARMGDIHDHEQYF TGCGCCCGGATGGGGGACATCCATGACCACGAGCAGTACTTC
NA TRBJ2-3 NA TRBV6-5 CASRGTSTDTQYF TGTGCCAGCAGGGGGACTAGCACAGATACGCAGTATTTT
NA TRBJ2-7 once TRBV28 CASSLPDSYEQYF TGTGCCAGCAGCCTCCCAGACAGCTACGAGCAGTACTTC
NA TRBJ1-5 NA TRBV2 CASSLLQGSNQPQHF TGTGCCAGCAGCCTACTCCAGGGGTCCAATCAGCCCCAGCATTTT
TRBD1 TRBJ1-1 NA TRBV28 CASSELHRGPVKAFF TGTGCCAGCAGTGAACTCCACAGGGGTCCGGTAAAGGCTTTCTTT
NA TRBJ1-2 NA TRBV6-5 CASSYNRDNYGYTF TGTGCCAGCAGTTACAATCGGGACAATTATGGCTACACCTTC
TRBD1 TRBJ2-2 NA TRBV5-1 CASSFGTGTGELFF TGCGCCAGCAGCTTTGGGACAGGCACCGGGGAGCTGTTTTTT